Listed below are T cell receptor beta chains from one sample, sequenced in a study of blood T cells in healthy people across ages. TCRdb recomputed calls from the 5' RACE reads with MiXCR, one row per CDR3 protein. The table includes 700,000 to 850,000 distinct CDR3 sequences, around 34% detected once. Sequenced sample: blood. These receptors were obtained from a man between 18 and 35 years old in good health. CDR3s include the opening cysteine and the closing phenylalanine or tryptophan. The D gene is left open where the match is weak. Some rows have no size entry. The others give once, few or many, or a class for an expanded clone.

clone size	V gene	J gene	D gene	CDR3 DNA	CDR3 protein
few	TRBV20-1	TRBJ2-7	-	TGCAGTGCTAGAGGACAATACAATGAGCAGTACTTC	CSARGQYNEQYF
-	TRBV20-1	TRBJ2-1	-	TGCAGTGCTATGGGGACCCCTCAAGAGACCCAGTTCTTC	CSAMGTPQETQFF
-	TRBV5-5	TRBJ1-1	-	TGTGCCAGCAGCCCTTGGAGGGAGAACACTGAAGCTTTCTTT	CASSPWRENTEAFF
-	TRBV20-1	TRBJ2-5	-	TGCAGTGCTAGGATCCCCGGACAGACGAAGACCCAGTACTTC	CSARIPGQTKTQYF
-	TRBV2	TRBJ2-3	-	TGTGCCAGCAGGCGGGGATTTTCCACAGATACGCAGTATTTT	CASRRGFSTDTQYF
-	TRBV11-2	TRBJ2-3	-	TGTGCCAGCCGTTGGGTTGGGGGGGCTAGCACAGATACGCAGTATTTT	CASRWVGGASTDTQYF
many	TRBV12-3/TRBV12-4	TRBJ2-3	TRBD2	TGTGCCAGCAGACGGACTAGCGGCCCCAGGGATACGCAGTATTTT	CASRRTSGPRDTQYF
few	TRBV6-5	TRBJ2-5	-	TGTGCCAGCAGGAGTCGAGGGACCCAGTACTTC	CASRSRGTQYF
-	TRBV4-1	TRBJ2-7	-	TGCGCCAGCAGCCGAAGCATCTCTCCTCCTTACGAGCAGTACTTC	CASSRSISPPYEQYF
-	TRBV7-2	TRBJ2-3	TRBD2	TGTGCCAGCAGCCGCGGGGGAGGTCCTACGCAGTATTTT	CASSRGGGPTQYF
-	TRBV12-3/TRBV12-4	TRBJ2-3	-	TGTGCCAGCAGTTTCGTGGTCGCTGAAGGTACGCAGTATTTT	CASSFVVAEGTQYF
-	TRBV12-3/TRBV12-4	TRBJ1-5	-	TGTGCCAGCAGTTTGAGGCCTCGTCAGCCCCAGCATTTT	CASSLRPRQPQHF
-	TRBV10-3	TRBJ2-3	TRBD1	TGTGCCATCAGTGCAAGGACAGGCGGGGATACGCAGTATTTT	CAISARTGGDTQYF
-	TRBV4-2	TRBJ2-7	TRBD2	TGTGCCAGCAGCAACCAAAATTTTGCGGGAGATTCCCCCTACGAGCAGTACTTC	CASSNQNFAGDSPYEQYF
few	TRBV27	TRBJ2-3	-	TGTGCCAGCACCACCAACGGAGGGCAGCTCACAGATACGCAGTATTTT	CASTTNGGQLTDTQYF
few	TRBV4-1	TRBJ1-5	-	TGCGCCAGCAGCCAAGATTGGAGGGACGGCAATCAGCCCCAGCATTTT	CASSQDWRDGNQPQHF
-	TRBV4-2	TRBJ1-6	-	TGTGCCAGCAGCCAAAGTCCCGCCGGGAATGGCAATTCACCCCTCCACTTT	CASSQSPAGNGNSPLHF
-	TRBV27	TRBJ2-1	TRBD1	TGTGCCAGCACCTCGCTCGGACAGGGTAAAGAGGATGAGCAGTTCTTC	CASTSLGQGKEDEQFF
-	TRBV12-3/TRBV12-4	TRBJ1-3	-	TGTGCCAGCAGCCAGACATCTACTGGAAACACCATATATTTT	CASSQTSTGNTIYF
-	TRBV11-2	TRBJ2-7	-	TGTGCCAGCAGCTTCGAGCCCGGGACGGCCTACGAGCAGTACTTC	CASSFEPGTAYEQYF
-	TRBV14	TRBJ2-3	-	TGTGCCAGCAGCCAAAGATTCGTGGGGATCGGTACGCAGTATTTT	CASSQRFVGIGTQYF
few	TRBV6-6	TRBJ1-1	-	TGTGCCAGCAGCAAAGGGAACATGATCGAAGCTTTCTTT	CASSKGNMIEAFF
-	TRBV20-1	TRBJ1-1	-	TGCAGTGCCGAGGGTACGGTCACTGAAGCTTTCTTT	CSAEGTVTEAFF
-	TRBV21-1	TRBJ1-5	-	TGTGCCAGCAGCAACGGAGCGAACCACAATCAGCTCCAGCATTTT	CASSNGANHNQLQHF
-	TRBV3-1	TRBJ1-2	-	TGTGCCAGCAGCCAAGCTAGAGATGGCTACACCTTC	CASSQARDGYTF
-	TRBV6-5	TRBJ1-1	-	TGTGCCAGCAGCCCTTGGGAAAGAGGGGAAGCTTTCTTT	CASSPWERGEAFF
few	TRBV2	TRBJ1-2	-	TGTGCCAGCAGACCCCTGGTGGACGGATATGGCTACACCTTC	CASRPLVDGYGYTF
-	TRBV12-3/TRBV12-4	TRBJ2-3	-	TGTGCCAGCACCCCGAGTTCCCAGAGGAGCGCAGATACGCAGTATTTC	CASTPSSQRSADTQYF
-	TRBV18	TRBJ2-7	-	TGTGCCAGCTCACCCCCAGAGGGGCGGGCAAACAATGAGCAGTACTTC	CASSPPEGRANNEQYF
-	TRBV5-1	TRBJ1-1	TRBD1	TGCGCCAGCAGCTTGGAATGGACAGGGGGCGAGGGCACTGAAGTTTTCTTT	CASSLEWTGGEGTEVFF
-	TRBV7-2	TRBJ1-4	-	TGTGCCAGCAACCCCGAAGTCGATGAAAAACTGTTTTTT	CASNPEVDEKLFF
-	TRBV2	TRBJ2-1	-	TGTGCCAGCAGTGAAGGTACAGGACGGCGCCTCCTCGAGCAGTTCTTC	CASSEGTGRRLLEQFF
many	TRBV5-1	TRBJ2-3	TRBD2	TGCGCCAGCAGCCAGACTAGCGGCCCCGGAGATACGCAGTATTTT	CASSQTSGPGDTQYF
-	TRBV20-1	TRBJ2-5	TRBD2	TGCAGTGCTAGAGATTGCCTAGCGGGGGAGACCCAGTACTTC	CSARDCLAGETQYF
few	TRBV5-1	TRBJ1-1	-	TGCGCCAGCAGCGTGGGGGGGGTGAACACTGAAGCTTTCTTT	CASSVGGVNTEAFF
-	TRBV12-3/TRBV12-4	TRBJ2-3	TRBD2	TGTGCCAGCACCCTAGCGGGGGGGGCAGATACGCAGTATTTT	CASTLAGGADTQYF
-	TRBV19	TRBJ2-1	-	TGTGCCAGTAGTGGGACAACCTTCGGCAATGAGCAGTTCTTC	CASSGTTFGNEQFF